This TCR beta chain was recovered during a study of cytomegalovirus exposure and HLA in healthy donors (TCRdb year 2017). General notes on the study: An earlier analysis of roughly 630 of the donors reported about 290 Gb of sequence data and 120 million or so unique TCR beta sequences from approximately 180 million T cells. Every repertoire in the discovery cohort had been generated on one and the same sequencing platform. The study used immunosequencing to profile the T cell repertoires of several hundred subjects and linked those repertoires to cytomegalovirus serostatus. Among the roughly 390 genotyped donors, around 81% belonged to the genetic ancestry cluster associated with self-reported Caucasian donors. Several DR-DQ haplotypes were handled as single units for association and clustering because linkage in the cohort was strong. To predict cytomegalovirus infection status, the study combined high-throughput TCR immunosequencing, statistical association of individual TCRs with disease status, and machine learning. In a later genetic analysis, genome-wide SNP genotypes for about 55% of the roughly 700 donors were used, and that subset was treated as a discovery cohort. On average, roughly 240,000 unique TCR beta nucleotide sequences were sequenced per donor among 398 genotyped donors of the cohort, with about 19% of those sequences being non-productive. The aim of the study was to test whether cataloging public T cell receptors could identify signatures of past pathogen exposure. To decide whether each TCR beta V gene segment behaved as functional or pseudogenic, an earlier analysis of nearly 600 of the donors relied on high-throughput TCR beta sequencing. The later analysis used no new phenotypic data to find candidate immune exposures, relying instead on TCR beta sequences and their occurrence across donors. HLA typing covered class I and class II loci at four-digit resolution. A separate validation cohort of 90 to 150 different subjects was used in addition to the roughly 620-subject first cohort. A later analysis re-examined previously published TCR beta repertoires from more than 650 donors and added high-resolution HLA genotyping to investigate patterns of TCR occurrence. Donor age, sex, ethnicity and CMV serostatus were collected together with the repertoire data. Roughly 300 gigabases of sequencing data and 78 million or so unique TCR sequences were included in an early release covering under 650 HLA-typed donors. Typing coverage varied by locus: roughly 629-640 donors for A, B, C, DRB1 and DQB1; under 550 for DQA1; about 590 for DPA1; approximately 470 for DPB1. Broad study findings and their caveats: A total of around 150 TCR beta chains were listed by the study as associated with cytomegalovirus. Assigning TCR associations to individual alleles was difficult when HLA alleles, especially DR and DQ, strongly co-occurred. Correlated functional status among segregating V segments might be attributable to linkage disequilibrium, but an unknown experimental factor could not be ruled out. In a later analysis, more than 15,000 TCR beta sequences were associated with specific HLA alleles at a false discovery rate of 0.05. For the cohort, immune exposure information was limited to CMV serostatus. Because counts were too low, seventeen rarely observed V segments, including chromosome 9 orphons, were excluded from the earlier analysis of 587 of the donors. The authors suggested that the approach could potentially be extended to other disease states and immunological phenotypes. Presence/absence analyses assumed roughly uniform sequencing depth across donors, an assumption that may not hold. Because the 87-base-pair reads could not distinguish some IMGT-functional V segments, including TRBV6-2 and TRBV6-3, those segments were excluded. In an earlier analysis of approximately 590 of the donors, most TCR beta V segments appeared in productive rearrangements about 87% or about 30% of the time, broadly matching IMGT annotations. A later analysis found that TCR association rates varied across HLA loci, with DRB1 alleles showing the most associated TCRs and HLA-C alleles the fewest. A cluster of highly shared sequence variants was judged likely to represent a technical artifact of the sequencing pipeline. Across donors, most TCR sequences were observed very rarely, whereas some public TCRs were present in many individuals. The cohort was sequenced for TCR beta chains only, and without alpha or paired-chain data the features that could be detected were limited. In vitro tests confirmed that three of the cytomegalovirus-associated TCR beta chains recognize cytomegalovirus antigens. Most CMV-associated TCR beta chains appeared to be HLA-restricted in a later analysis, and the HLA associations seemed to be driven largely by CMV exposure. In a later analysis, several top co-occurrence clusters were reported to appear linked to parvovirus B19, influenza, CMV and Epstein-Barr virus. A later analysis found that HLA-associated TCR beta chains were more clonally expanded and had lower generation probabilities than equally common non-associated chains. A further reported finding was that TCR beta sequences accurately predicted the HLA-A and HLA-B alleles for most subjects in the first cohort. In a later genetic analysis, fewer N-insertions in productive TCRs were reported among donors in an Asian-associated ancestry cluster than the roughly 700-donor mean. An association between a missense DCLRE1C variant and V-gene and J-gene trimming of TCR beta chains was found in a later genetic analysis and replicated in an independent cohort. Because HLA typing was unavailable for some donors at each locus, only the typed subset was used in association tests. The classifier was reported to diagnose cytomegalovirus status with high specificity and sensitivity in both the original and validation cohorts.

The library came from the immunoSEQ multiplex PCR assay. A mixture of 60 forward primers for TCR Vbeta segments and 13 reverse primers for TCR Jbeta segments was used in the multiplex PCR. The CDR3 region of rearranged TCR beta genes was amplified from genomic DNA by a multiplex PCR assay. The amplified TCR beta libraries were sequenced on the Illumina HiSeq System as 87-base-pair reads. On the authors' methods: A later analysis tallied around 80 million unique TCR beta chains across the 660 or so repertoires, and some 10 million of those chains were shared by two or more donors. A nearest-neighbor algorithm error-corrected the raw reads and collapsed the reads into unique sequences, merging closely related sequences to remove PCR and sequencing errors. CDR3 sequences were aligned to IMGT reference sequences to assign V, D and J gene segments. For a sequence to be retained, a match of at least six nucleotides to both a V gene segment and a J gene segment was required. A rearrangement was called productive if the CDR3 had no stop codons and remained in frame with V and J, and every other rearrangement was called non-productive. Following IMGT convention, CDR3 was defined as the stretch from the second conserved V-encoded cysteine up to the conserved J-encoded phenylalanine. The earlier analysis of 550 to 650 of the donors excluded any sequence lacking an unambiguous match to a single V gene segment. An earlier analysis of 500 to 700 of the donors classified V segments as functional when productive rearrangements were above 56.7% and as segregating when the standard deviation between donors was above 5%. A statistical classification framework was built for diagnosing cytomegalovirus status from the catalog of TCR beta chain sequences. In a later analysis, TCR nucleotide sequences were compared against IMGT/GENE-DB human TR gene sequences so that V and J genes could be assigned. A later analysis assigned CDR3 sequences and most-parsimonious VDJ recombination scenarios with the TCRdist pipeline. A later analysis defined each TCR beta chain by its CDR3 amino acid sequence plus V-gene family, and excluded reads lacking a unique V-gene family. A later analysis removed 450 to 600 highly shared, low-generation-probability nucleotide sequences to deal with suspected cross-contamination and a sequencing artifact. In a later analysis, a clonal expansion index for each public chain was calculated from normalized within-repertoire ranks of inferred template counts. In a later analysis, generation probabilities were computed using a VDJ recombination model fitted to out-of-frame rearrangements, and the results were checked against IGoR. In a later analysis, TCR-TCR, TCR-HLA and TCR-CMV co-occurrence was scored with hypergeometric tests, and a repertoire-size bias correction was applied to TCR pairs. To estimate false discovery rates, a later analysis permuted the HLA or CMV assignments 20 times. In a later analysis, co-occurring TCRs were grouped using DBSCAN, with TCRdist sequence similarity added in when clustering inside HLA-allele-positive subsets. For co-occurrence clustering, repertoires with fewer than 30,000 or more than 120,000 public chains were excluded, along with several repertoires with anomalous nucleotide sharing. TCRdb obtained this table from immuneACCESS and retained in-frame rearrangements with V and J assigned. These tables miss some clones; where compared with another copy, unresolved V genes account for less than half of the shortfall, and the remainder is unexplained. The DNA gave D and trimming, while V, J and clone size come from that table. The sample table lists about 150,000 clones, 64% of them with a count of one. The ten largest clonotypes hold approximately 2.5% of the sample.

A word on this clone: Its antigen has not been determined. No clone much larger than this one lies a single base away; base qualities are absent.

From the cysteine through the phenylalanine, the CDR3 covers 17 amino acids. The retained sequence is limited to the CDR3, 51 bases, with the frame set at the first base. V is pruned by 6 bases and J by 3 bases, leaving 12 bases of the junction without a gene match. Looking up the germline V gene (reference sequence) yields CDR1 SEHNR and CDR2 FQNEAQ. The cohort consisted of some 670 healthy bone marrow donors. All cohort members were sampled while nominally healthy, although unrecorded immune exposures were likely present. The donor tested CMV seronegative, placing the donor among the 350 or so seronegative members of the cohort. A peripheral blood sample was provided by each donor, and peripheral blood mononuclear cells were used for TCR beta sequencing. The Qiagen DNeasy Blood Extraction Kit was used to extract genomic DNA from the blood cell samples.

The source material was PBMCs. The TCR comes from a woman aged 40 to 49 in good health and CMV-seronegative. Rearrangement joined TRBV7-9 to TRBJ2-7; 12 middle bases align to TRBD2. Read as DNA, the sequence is TGTGCCAGCAGTTCGGAACTAGCGGGGGGACCAATCTACGAGCAGTACTTC. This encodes CASSSELAGGPIYEQYF.